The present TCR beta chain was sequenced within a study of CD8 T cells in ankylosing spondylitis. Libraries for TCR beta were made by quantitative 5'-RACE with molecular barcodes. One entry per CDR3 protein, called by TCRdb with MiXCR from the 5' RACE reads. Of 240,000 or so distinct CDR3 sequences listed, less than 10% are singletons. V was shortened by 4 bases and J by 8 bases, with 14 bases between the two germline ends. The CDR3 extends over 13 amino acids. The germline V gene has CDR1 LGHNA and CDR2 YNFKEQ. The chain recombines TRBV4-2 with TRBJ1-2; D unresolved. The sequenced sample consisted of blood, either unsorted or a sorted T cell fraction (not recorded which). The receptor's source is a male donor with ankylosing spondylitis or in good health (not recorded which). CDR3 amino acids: CASSPGSRGGYTF. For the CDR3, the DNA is TGTGCCAGCAGCCCGGGATCCCGCGGCGGCTACACCTTC.